This T cell receptor beta chain was observed in a study of response to subunit inactivated influenza vaccine. Remarks on this clonotype: The target antigen is unknown.

TCRdb used MiXCR to reprocess the RT-PCR reads, holding one entry per CDR3 protein. The sample shows under 850,000 distinct CDR3 sequences, about 18% of them seen only once. General study results and limits: It was the authors' suggestion that each seasonal influenza vaccination recruits few new T cells.

CDR1 is SGHRS, CDR2 YFSETQ, per germline. The V end lost 0 bases, the J end lost 5 bases, and 8 bases lay between the germline ends. This CDR3 region has 13 residues. The chain links TRBV5-1 to TRBJ2-5; D uncertain. The sequence derives from a man aged 45 to 65 who received an inactivated influenza vaccine. The sequencing used PBMCs from blood, collected around 5 days after vaccination. CDR3 in amino acids: CASSLDGRETQYF. The CDR3 DNA is TGCGCCAGCAGCTTGGACGGCCGGGAGACCCAGTACTTC.